Below are 13 T cell receptor beta chains sequenced from a single sample in a study of CD8 T cells in Susac syndrome. Reverse transcription of roughly 0.5 to 1 ug RNA was carried out with random hexamers. Via MiXCR, TCRdb re-called the immunoSEQ multiplex PCR reads, giving one row per CDR3 protein. The sample has under 200,000 distinct CDR3 sequences; approximately 94% are singletons. Sequencing was done on a sample of CD4+ T cells from PBMCs. Receptors were obtained from a human donor with Susac syndrome.

V gene TRBV12-3 or TRBV12-4 combines with J gene TRBJ2-7, with 10 bases identical to TRBD1. J lost 2 bases, V lost 5 bases, and 3 bases had no gene match. CDR3 length equals 14 residues. As DNA, the CDR3 is TGTGCCAGCAGTCCGACAGGGGGCACCTACGAGCAGTACTTC. The encoded protein is CASSPTGGTYEQYF.

V and J are TRBV29-1 and TRBJ2-7; 9 bases map to TRBD1. The CDR3 length is 15 residues. The J segment lost 7 bases and the V segment lost 1 base, leaving 11 bases of the junction unmatched. Looked up from germline, CDR1 is SQVTM and CDR2 is ANQGSEA. In nucleotides, the CDR3 is TGCAGCGTTGAAGCCGGAGCACAGGGGGCAAGGGAGCAGTACTTC. Its protein product is CSVEAGAQGAREQYF.

CDR3 DNA sequence: TGTGCCAGCAGCCAGACTGAGAAAGCTTTCTTT. It specifies CASSQTEKAFF. This chain links TRBV3-1 with TRBJ1-1, with D hard to call. V lost 3 bases and J 9 bases, leaving 8 bases between the germline ends. The CDR3 is 11 residues long. CDR1 and CDR2 (germline): LGHDT, YNNKEL (reference sequence).

The chain recombines TRBV5-4 with TRBJ2-5, with D perhaps given as TRBD1 or TRBD2 (5 bases each). The CDR3 extends over 15 amino acids. Germline lookup yields CDR1 SGHNT and CDR2 YYREEE (reference sequence). The V gene lost 4 bases and the J gene lost 5 bases, with 18 bases spanning the gap. This CDR3 is CASSLPGSGQETQYF. In DNA, the CDR3 is TGTGCCAGCAGCCTCCCCGGGTCGGGGCAGGAGACCCAGTACTTC.

The chain carries TRBV25-1 and TRBJ2-5; TRBD1 aligns across 9 bases. Unmatched junction bases numbered 8, after V lost 1 base and J lost 5 bases. Germline V lookup: CDR1 MGHDK, CDR2 SYGVNS. There are 16 residues in the CDR3. CDR3 protein: CASSESRGQGDETQYF. The CDR3 DNA reads TGTGCCAGCAGTGAATCTAGGGGACAGGGTGATGAGACCCAGTACTTC.

The rearrangement uses TRBV20-1 and TRBJ1-5, with D possibly being TRBD1 (5 bases). CDR1 is DFQATT, CDR2 SNEGSKA, per germline (reference sequence). V lost 3 bases and J lost 2, with 11 bases in between. The CDR3 runs 14 residues. CDR3 in amino acids: CSASDPGRNQPQHF. DNA for the CDR3: TGCAGTGCTAGTGACCCGGGACGCAATCAGCCCCAGCATTTT.

V is TRBV2 and J is TRBJ2-2; D is uncertain. This CDR3 has 14 residues. V was shortened by 4 bases and J by 3 bases, with 9 bases between the two germline ends. Germline CDR1 reads SNHLY; CDR2 reads FYNNEI. CDR3 sequence reads: CASSADMDTGELFF. The CDR3 DNA sequence: TGTGCCAGCAGTGCCGACATGGACACCGGGGAGCTGTTTTTT.

This clonotype was observed a single time. This chain uses TRBV2 with TRBJ1-5; D is undetermined. The V end was cut by 2 bases, the J end by 3 bases, with 8 bases between. Germline V gene data show CDR1 as SNHLY and CDR2 as FYNNEI. CDR3 length equals 14 residues. The DNA for the CDR3 is TGTGCCAGCAGTGAAACGGAGGACAATCAGCCCCAGCATTTT. Residues: CASSETEDNQPQHF.

V gene TRBV3-1 combines with J gene TRBJ1-4, with a weak D call TRBD1 (5 bases). The CDR3 totals 15 residues. Trimming removed 4 bases from V and 8 bases from J, with 17 bases in between. Per germline, CDR1 LGHDT and CDR2 YNNKEL (reference sequence). The chain's CDR3 is CASSLQQGRVEKLFF. Here the CDR3 DNA reads TGTGCCAGCAGCCTTCAGCAGGGAAGGGTAGAAAAACTGTTTTTT.

The genes are TRBV18 and TRBJ2-2; 11 bases map to TRBD1. With 6 bases clipped from V and 2 bases from J, the junction kept 2 bases outside the gene matches. CDR1 and CDR2 from the germline V gene are KGHSH and LQKENI. The CDR3 is made up of 15 amino acids. DNA of the CDR3: TGTGCCAGCTCTCGGACAGGGGGCAACACCGGGGAGCTGTTTTTT. Translating it yields CASSRTGGNTGELFF.

The gene calls are TRBV10-3 and TRBJ2-5; 10 bases are shared with TRBD2. This CDR3 is 14 amino acids long. With V trimmed by 11 bases and J by 1 base, 7 bases remained unmatched. Per germline, CDR1 ENHRY and CDR2 SYGVKD. The CDR3 loop is CASAVAGGQETQYF. The CDR3, as DNA: TGTGCCTCCGCGGTAGCGGGGGGCCAAGAGACCCAGTACTTC.

This clonotype appeared a single time. In DNA form, the CDR3 reads TGTGCCACCCCGGGACAGCCGACCTACAATGAGCAGTTCTTC. This sequence encodes CATPGQPTYNEQFF. The chain uses TRBV7-2 and TRBJ2-1; TRBD1 agrees at 7 bases. This CDR3 contains 14 residues. V dropped 10 bases and J dropped 2; count of bases not matched to a gene: 8. The germline V gene encodes CDR1 SGHTA and CDR2 FQGNSA. The full variable domain, in which reference TRBV7-2 and TRBJ2-1 provide the parts outside the CDR3, is GAGVSQSPSNKVTEKGKDVELRCDPISGHTALYWYRQSLGQGLEFLIYFQGNSAPDKSGLPSDRFSAERTGGSVSTLTIQRTQQEDSAVYLCATPGQPTYNEQFFGPGTRLTVL.

In its sample, this clonotype was seen once. The chain joins TRBV10-3 to TRBJ2-3; D is ambiguous. The CDR3 sequence is 13 residues long. V dropped 4 bases and J dropped 1 base, with 6 bases sitting between them. Germline V lookup: CDR1 ENHRY, CDR2 SYGVKD. This chain's CDR3 is CAISVTGTDTQYF. The CDR3, as DNA: TGTGCCATCAGTGTGACCGGCACAGATACGCAGTATTTT.